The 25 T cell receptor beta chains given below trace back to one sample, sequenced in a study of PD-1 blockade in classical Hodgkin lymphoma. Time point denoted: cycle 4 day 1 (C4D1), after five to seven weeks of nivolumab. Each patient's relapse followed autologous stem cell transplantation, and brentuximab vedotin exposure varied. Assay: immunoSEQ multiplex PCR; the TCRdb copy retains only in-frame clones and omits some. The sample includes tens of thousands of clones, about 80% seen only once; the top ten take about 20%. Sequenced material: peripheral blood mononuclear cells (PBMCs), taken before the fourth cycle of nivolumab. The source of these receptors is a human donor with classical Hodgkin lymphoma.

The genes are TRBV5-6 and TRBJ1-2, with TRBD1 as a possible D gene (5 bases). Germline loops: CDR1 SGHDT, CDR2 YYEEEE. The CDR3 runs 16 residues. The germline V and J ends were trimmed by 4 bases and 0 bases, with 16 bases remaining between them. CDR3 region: CASSLSPQGANYGYTF. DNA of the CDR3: TGTGCCAGCAGCCTCTCACCGCAGGGAGCTAACTATGGCTACACCTTC.

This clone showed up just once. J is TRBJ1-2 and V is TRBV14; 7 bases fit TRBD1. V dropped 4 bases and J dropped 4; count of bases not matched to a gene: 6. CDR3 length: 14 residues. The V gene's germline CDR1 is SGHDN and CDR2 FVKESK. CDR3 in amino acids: CASSRTTGAYGYTF. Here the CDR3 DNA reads TGTGCCAGCAGCCGAACCACAGGGGCCTATGGCTACACCTTC.

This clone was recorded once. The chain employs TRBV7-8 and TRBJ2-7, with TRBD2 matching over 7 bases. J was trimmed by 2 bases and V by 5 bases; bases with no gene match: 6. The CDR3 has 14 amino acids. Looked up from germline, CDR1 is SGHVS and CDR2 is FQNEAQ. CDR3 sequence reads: CASSGGDSAYEQYF. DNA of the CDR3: TGTGCCAGCAGCGGGGGGGACTCTGCCTACGAGCAGTACTTC.

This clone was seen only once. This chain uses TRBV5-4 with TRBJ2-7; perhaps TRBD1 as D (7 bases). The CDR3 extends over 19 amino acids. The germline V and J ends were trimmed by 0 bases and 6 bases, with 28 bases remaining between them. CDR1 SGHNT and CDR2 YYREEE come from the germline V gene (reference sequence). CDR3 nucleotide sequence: TGTGCCAGCAGCTTGGCCCCCGGGACTCCCCTGAAGTACAGGGGCGAGCAGTACTTC. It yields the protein CASSLAPGTPLKYRGEQYF.

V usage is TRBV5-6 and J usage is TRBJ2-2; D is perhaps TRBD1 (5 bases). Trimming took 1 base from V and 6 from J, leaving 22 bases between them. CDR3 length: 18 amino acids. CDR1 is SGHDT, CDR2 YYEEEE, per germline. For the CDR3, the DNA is TGTGCCAGCAGCTTGCCGTCAGGGATCCCCTTAAAGGCCGGGGAGCTGTTTTTT. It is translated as CASSLPSGIPLKAGELFF.

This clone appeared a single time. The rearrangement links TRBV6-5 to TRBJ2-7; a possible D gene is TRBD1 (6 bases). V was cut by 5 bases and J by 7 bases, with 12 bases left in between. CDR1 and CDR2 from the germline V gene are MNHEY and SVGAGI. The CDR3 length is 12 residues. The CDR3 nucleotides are TGTGCCAGCAGTATACAGGGTATGGAGCAGTACTTC. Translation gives CASSIQGMEQYF.

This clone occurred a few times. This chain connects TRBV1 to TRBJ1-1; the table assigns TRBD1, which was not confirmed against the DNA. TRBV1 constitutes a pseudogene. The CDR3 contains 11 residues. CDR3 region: CTSSPGTQAFF. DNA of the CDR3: TGCACCAGCAGCCCGGGGACACAAGCTTTCTTT.

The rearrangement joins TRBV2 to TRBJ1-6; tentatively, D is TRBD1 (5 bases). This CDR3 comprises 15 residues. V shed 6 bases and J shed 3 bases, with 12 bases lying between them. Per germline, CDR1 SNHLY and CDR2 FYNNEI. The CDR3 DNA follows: TGTGCCAGCAGAGCGCAGGGTAGCTATAATTCACCCCTCCACTTT. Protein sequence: CASRAQGSYNSPLHF.

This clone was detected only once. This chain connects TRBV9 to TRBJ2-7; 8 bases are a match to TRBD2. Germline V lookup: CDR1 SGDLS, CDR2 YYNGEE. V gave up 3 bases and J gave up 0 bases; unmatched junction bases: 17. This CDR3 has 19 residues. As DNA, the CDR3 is TGTGCCAGCAGCGCCAAAGCATCTGCTAGCGGGCGAAGCTCCTACGAGCAGTACTTC. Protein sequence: CASSAKASASGRSSYEQYF.

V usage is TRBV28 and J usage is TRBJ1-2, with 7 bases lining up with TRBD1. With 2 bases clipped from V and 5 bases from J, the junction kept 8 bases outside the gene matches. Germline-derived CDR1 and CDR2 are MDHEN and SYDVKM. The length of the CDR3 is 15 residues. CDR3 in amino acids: CASSLGGQTVYGYTF. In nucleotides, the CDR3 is TGTGCCAGCAGTTTAGGGGGACAGACGGTATATGGCTACACCTTC.

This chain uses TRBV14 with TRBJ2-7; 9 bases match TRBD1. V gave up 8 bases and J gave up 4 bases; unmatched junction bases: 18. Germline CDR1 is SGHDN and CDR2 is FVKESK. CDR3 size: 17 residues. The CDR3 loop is CASGPSWRGDRGYEQYF. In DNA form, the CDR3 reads TGTGCCAGCGGACCGTCCTGGAGAGGAGACAGGGGGTACGAGCAGTACTTC.

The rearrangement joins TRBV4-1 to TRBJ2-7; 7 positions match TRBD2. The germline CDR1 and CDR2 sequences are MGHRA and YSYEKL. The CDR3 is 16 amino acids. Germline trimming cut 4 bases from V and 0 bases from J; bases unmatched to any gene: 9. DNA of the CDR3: TGCGCCAGCAGCCTACGAAAGCGGGGTCCCTCCTACGAGCAGTACTTC. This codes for CASSLRKRGPSYEQYF.

Written as DNA, the CDR3 is TGTGCCAGCGCGGAAGTGTGGCCCCAGCCTCTTACCTTC. Protein: CASAEVWPQPLTF. This rearrangement joins TRBV6-1 to TRBJ1-2; no firm D call. Per the germline V gene, CDR1 is MNHNS and CDR2 is SASEGT. V dropped 8 bases and J dropped 14 bases, with 24 bases sitting between them. The CDR3 contains 13 residues.

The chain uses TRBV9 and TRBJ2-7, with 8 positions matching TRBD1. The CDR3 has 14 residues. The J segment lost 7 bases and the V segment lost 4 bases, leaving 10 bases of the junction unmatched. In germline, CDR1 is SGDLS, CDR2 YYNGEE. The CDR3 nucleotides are TGTGCCAGCAGCACACTAACGACAGGGGAGGAGCAGTACTTC. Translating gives CASSTLTTGEEQYF.

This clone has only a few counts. The CDR3 DNA reads as TGTGCCTGGAGTGTGGGGGGTCCTGAAGCTTTCTTT. It is translated as CAWSVGGPEAFF. This sequence joins TRBV30 and TRBJ1-1; possible D gene TRBD1, 5 bases. The CDR3 extends over 12 amino acids. Germline loops: CDR1 GTSNPN, CDR2 SVGIG (reference sequence). Trimming removed 0 bases at V and 6 bases at J, with 8 bases between.

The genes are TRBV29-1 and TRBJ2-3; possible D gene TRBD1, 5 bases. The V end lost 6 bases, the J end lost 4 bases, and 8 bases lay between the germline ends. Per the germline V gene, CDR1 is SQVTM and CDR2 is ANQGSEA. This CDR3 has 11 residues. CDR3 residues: CSVAGSDTQYF. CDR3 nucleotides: TGCAGCGTGGCAGGGTCAGATACGCAGTATTTT.

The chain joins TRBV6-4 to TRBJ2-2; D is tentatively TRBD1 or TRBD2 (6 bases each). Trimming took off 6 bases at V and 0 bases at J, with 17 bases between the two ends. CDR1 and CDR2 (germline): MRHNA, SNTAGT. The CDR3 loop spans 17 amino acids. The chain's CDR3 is CASSRSVGGSNTGELFF. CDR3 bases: TGTGCCAGCAGCCGTTCAGTGGGGGGCTCGAACACCGGGGAGCTGTTTTTT.

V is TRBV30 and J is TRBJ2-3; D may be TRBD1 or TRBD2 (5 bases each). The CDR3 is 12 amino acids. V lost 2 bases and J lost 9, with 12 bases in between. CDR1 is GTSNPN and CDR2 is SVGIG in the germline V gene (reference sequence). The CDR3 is CAWSTVRGTQYF. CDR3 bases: TGTGCCTGGAGTACCGTACGGGGCACGCAGTATTTT.

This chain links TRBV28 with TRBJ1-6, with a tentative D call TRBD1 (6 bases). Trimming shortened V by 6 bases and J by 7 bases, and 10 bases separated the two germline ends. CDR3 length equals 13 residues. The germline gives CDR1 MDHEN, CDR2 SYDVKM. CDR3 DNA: TGTGCCAGCAGCTACAGGGACAATTCACCCCTCCACTTT. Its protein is CASSYRDNSPLHF.

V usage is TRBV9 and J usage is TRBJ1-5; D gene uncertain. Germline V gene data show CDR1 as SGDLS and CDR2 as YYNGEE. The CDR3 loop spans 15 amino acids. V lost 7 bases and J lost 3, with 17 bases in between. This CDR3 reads CASARLGPYNQPQHF. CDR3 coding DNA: TGTGCCAGCGCAAGACTAGGGCCTTACAATCAGCCCCAGCATTTT.

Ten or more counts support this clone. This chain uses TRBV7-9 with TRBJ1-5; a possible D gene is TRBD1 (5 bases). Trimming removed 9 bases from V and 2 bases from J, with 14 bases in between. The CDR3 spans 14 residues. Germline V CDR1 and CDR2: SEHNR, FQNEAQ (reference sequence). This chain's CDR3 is CARNTGGGNQPQHF. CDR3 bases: TGTGCCAGAAATACAGGTGGGGGCAATCAGCCCCAGCATTTT.

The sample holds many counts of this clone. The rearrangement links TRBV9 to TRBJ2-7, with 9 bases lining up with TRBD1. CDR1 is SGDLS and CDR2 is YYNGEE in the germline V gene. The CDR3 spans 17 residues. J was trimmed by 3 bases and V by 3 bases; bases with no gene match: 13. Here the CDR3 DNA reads TGTGCCAGCAGCGGGGGGTGGACAGGGGCCGCCCTCTACGAGCAGTACTTC. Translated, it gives CASSGGWTGAALYEQYF.

The chain's CDR3 is CASSFGHNYGYTF. The CDR3 region has the DNA TGTGCCAGCAGCTTTGGCCACAACTATGGCTACACCTTC. This sequence joins TRBV7-9 and TRBJ1-2; D ambiguous. V shed 3 bases and J shed 2 bases, with 7 bases lying between them. The CDR3 has 13 residues. The germline V gene encodes CDR1 SEHNR and CDR2 FQNEAQ (reference sequence).

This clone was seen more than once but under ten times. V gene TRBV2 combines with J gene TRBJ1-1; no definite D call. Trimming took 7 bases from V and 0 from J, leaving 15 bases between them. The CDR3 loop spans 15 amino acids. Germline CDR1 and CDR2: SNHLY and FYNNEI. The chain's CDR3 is CASIAFEGMNTEAFF. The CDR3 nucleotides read TGTGCCAGCATTGCCTTCGAGGGAATGAACACTGAAGCTTTCTTT.

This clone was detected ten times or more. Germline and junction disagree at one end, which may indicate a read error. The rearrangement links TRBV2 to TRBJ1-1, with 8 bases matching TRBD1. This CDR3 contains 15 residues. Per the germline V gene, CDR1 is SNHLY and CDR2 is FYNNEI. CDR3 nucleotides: TGTGCCAGCAATGAACAGGGGGGGTACGTCACTGAAGCTTTCTTT. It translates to CASNEQGGYVTEAFF.